The TCR beta chain under discussion was sequenced for a study of blood T cell repertoires in COVID-19. Two negative PCRs, clearance, or symptom resolution had been documented for recovered Cohort 3 donors. Germline CDR1 is GTSNPN and CDR2 is SVGIG (reference sequence). This CDR3 contains 14 residues. Unmatched junction bases numbered 9, after V lost 4 bases and J lost 5 bases. Data came from immunoSEQ multiplex PCR; TCRdb stores just in-frame clones and leaves some out. In the table there are some 200,000 clones, approximately 75% of which are singletons. Sequenced input: PBMCs or T cells enriched from blood (not recorded which). This clonotype was obtained from a man aged 40-50 years who had recovered from COVID-19. The chain carries TRBV30 and TRBJ2-7; 9 bases line up with TRBD1. Written as DNA, the CDR3 is TGTGCCTGGACGCAACCGGGACAGGGAGACGAGCAGTACTTC. This sequence encodes CAWTQPGQGDEQYF.